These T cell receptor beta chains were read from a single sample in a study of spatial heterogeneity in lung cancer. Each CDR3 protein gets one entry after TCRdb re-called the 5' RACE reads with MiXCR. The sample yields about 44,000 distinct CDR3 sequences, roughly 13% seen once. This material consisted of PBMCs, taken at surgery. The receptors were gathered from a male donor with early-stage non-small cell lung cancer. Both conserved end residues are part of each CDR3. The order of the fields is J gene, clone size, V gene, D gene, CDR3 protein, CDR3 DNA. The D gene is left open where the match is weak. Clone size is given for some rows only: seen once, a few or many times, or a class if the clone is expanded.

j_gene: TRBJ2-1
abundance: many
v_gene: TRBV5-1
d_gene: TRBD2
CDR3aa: CASSFVAGSSEQFF
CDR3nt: TGCGCCAGCAGCTTCGTAGCGGGGTCTAGTGAGCAGTTCTTC

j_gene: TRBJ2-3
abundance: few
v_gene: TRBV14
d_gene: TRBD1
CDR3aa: CASSQGQGGSTDTQYF
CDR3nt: TGTGCCAGCAGCCAAGGACAGGGTGGAAGCACAGATACGCAGTATTTT

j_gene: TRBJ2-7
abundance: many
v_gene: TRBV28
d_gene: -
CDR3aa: CASSLPPGVHEQYF
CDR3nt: TGTGCCAGCAGTCTCCCGCCAGGGGTCCACGAGCAGTACTTC

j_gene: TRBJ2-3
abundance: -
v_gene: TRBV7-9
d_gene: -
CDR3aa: CASSLAGTSDTQYF
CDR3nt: TGTGCCAGCAGCTTAGCGGGGACTTCAGATACGCAGTATTTT

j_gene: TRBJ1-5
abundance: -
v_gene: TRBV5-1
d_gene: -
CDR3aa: CASSLGQPNQPQHF
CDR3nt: TGCGCCAGCAGCCTCGGACAGCCCAATCAGCCCCAGCATTTT

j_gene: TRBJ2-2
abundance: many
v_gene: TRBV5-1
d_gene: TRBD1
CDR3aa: CASSLEQGAGELFF
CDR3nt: TGCGCCAGCAGCTTGGAACAGGGGGCCGGGGAGCTGTTTTTT

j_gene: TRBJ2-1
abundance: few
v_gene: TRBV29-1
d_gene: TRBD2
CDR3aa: CSTPGLAVYNEQFF
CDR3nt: TGCAGCACCCCGGGACTAGCGGTCTACAATGAGCAGTTCTTC

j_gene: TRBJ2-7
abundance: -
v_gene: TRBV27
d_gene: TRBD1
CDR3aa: CASSNAGGPYEQYF
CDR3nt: TGTGCCAGCAGCAACGCAGGGGGCCCATACGAGCAGTACTTC

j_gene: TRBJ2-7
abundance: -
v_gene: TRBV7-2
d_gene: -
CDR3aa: CASSLGQKSYEQYF
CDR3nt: TGTGCCAGCAGCTTAGGACAGAAGTCCTACGAGCAGTACTTC

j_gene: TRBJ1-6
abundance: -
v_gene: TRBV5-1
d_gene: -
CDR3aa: CASSLGDCNSPLHF
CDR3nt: TGCGCCAGCAGCTTGGGGGATTGTAATTCACCCCTCCACTTT

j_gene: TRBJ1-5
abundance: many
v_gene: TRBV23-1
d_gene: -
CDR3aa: CASSHLTGKNQPQHF
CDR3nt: TGCGCCAGCAGTCACCTGACAGGAAAGAATCAGCCCCAGCATTTT

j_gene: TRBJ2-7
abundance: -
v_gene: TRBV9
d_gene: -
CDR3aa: CASSVGAQGEQYF
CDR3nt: TGTGCCAGCAGCGTAGGGGCCCAGGGCGAGCAGTACTTC

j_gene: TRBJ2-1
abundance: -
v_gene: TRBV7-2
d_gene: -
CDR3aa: CASSLGTASYNEQFF
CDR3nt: TGTGCCAGCAGCTTAGGGACAGCATCCTACAATGAGCAGTTCTTC

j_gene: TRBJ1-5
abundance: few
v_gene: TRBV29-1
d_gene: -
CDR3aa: CSAGQLNQPQHF
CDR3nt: TGCAGCGCAGGACAGTTGAATCAGCCCCAGCATTTT

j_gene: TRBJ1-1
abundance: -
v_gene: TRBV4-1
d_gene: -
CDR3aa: CASSLQGAGAFF
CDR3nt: TGCGCCAGCAGCCTACAGGGTGCAGGAGCTTTCTTT

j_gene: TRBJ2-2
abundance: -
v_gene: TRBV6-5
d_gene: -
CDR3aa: CASSYSWATGELFF
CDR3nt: TGTGCCAGCAGTTACTCTTGGGCGACCGGGGAGCTGTTTTTT

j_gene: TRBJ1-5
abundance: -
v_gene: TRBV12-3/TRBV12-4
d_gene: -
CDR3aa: CASSRGVGNSNQPQHF
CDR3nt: TGTGCCAGCAGTCGAGGTGTTGGCAATAGCAATCAGCCCCAGCATTTT

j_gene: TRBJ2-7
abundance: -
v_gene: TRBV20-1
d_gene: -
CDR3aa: CSARLSGNYEQYF
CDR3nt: TGCAGTGCTAGACTCTCAGGGAACTACGAGCAGTACTTC

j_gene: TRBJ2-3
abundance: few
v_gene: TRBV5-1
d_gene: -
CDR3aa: CASSRGTPADTQYF
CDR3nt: TGCGCCAGCAGCAGGGGGACACCGGCAGATACGCAGTATTTT

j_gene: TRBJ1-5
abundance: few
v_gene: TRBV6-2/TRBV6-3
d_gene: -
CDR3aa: CASRYTSNQPQHF
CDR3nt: TGTGCCAGCAGGTACACCAGCAATCAGCCCCAGCATTTT

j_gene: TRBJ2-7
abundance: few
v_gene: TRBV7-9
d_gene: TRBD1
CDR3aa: CASSAWTGTEQYF
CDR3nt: TGTGCCAGCAGCGCATGGACAGGGACCGAGCAGTACTTC

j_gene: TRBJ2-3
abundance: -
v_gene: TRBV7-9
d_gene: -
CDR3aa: CASSLDLSAQYF
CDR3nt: TGTGCCAGCAGCTTAGATCTATCGGCGCAGTATTTT

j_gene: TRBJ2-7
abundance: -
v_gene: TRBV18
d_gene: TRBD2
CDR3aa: CASSQGLAGAYEQYF
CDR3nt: TGTGCCAGCTCCCAGGGACTAGCGGGAGCCTACGAGCAGTACTTC

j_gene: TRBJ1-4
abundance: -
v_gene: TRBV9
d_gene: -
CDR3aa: CASSPEDEKLFF
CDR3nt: TGTGCCAGCAGCCCAGAGGATGAAAAACTGTTTTTT

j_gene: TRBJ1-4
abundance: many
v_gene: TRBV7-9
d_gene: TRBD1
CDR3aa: CASSGGTATNEKLFF
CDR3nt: TGTGCCAGCAGCGGGGGGACAGCGACTAATGAAAAACTGTTTTTT

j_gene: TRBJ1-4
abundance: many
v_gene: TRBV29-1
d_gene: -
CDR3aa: CSVEGANQKLFF
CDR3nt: TGCAGCGTTGAGGGGGCAAACCAAAAACTGTTTTTT

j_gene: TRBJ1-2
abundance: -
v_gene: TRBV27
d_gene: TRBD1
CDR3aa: CASSHRDRVYGYTF
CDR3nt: TGTGCCAGCAGTCACCGGGACAGGGTCTATGGCTACACCTTC